The entry below describes one TCR beta chain. Primed by a sample-barcoded 5' primer and a J-beta primer mix, a second PCR proceeded for 7 to 11 cycles. Every sample gave at least 3 million paired-end reads containing CDR3. TCRdb called the 5' RACE reads again in MiXCR, with one record for every CDR3 protein. The sample records about 1.8 million distinct CDR3 sequences, roughly 52% being singletons. This CDR3 comprises 16 residues. Germline loops: CDR1 SGHTA, CDR2 FQGTGA. V lost 4 bases to trimming and J lost 4 bases; unmatched junction nucleotides: 10. This entry is derived from a study of blood T cells in healthy people across ages.

The specimen sequenced was blood. The rearrangement joins TRBV7-3 to TRBJ2-3, with TRBD2 matching over 8 bases. The receptor comes from a woman between 40 and 55 years old in good health. DNA of the CDR3: TGTGCCAGCAGCTCTCCACCCGGGACTAGATCAGATACGCAGTATTTT. Translation gives CASSSPPGTRSDTQYF.